A single sample gave rise to the 20 T cell receptor beta chains below, sequenced in a study of T cells in Graves' hyperthyroidism and ophthalmopathy. Amplification of TCR beta CDR3 regions was performed using RNA transcripts as template. A set of HTBI primers served as the primers for a first-round RT-PCR of the TCR CDR3. TCRdb used MiXCR to reprocess the multiplex PCR reads, holding one entry per CDR3 protein. The sample includes 500,000 to 650,000 distinct CDR3 sequences, about 20% seen only once; the top ten take approximately 50%. The material sequenced was blood. The receptors come from a middle-aged man with Graves' ophthalmopathy.

The rearrangement joins TRBV7-6 to TRBJ2-1, with TRBD2 matching over 7 bases. The germline gives CDR1 SGHVS, CDR2 FNYEAQ. CDR3 length equals 13 residues. V was clipped by 7 bases and J by 8 bases; unmatched bases: 8. CDR3 residues: CASTRGRGHEQFF. CDR3 nucleotides: TGTGCCAGCACTCGCGGGAGAGGGCATGAGCAGTTCTTC.

The chain uses TRBV12-3 or TRBV12-4 and TRBJ1-5; TRBD1 matches 7 bases. There are 14 residues in the CDR3. V trimming: 6 bases; J trimming: 2 bases; junction bases outside the gene matches: 4. In nucleotides, the CDR3 is TGTGCCAGCAGAGATGACAGGGGCAATCAGCCCCAGCATTTT. This encodes CASRDDRGNQPQHF.

This clonotype was detected a few times. The V gene is TRBV6-1, the J gene TRBJ2-1; possibly TRBD1 for D (5 bases). Germline loops: CDR1 MNHNS, CDR2 SASEGT. V lost 6 bases, J lost 9 bases, and 15 bases lay in between. CDR3 length: 13 amino acids. CDR3: CASSPAPGLEQFF. The CDR3 nucleotides are TGTGCCAGCAGCCCAGCTCCAGGGCTTGAGCAGTTCTTC.

The rearrangement links TRBV18 to TRBJ1-4; a possible D gene is TRBD1 (6 bases). Germline CDR1 is KGHSH and CDR2 is LQKENI. V lost 3 bases and J lost 8, with 22 bases in between. The CDR3 runs to 17 residues. The chain's CDR3 is CASSPRLDWGAGEKLFF. CDR3 bases: TGTGCCAGCTCACCTCGTCTCGATTGGGGGGCAGGGGAAAAACTGTTTTTT.

The chain combines TRBV3-1 with TRBJ2-1; 11 positions match TRBD2. The germline gives CDR1 LGHDT, CDR2 YNNKEL (reference sequence). V trimming: 5 bases; J trimming: 4 bases; junction bases outside the gene matches: 7. There are 16 residues in the CDR3. For the CDR3, the DNA is TGTGCCAGCAGCTCCCCCCTAGCGGGGGGTTACAATGAGCAGTTCTTC. Translating it yields CASSSPLAGGYNEQFF.

This clonotype was detected only a few times. For the CDR3, the DNA is TGTGCCAGCAGCTCTAAAGTTGAAGCTTTCTTT. Translation gives CASSSKVEAFF. The V gene is TRBV27, the J gene TRBJ1-1, with D hard to call. In germline, CDR1 is MNHEY, CDR2 SMNVEV (reference sequence). The CDR3 sequence is 11 residues long. V was shortened by 6 bases and J by 7 bases, with 9 bases between the two germline ends.

Comment on this clonotype: A read error may be the cause here, since a much bigger clone is one base away. The rearrangement links TRBV6-2 or TRBV6-3 to TRBJ2-7, with a tentative D call TRBD2 (6 bases). The CDR3 runs to 16 residues. CDR1 and CDR2 (germline): MNHEY, SVGEGT. The CDR3 bases are TGTGCCAGCAGTTACGGGAGGAGGCCGGGAGACTACGAGCGGTACTTC. As protein: CASSYGRRPGDYERYF.

V is TRBV12-3 or TRBV12-4 and J is TRBJ2-2; D not certain. The CDR3 loop spans 14 amino acids. The V gene lost 3 bases and the J gene lost 6 bases, with 11 bases spanning the gap. The CDR3 loop reads CASSFTQSAGELFF. In nucleotides, the CDR3 is TGTGCCAGCAGTTTCACCCAGAGTGCCGGGGAGCTGTTTTTT.

This clonotype was seen at least ten times. The J gene is TRBJ1-2, the V gene TRBV29-1, with a weak D call TRBD1 (5 bases). The CDR3 spans 13 residues. Trimming removed 7 bases at V and 8 bases at J, with 20 bases between. Germline values: CDR1 SQVTM, CDR2 ANQGSEA. CDR3 region: CSATRPTGDGYTF. The CDR3 DNA sequence: TGCAGCGCAACCAGACCTACTGGGGACGGCTACACCTTC.

This clonotype was counted a few times. V usage is TRBV5-1 and J usage is TRBJ2-7; perhaps TRBD2 as D (5 bases). The CDR3 contains 13 residues. Germline CDR1 reads SGHRS; CDR2 reads YFSETQ. V dropped 4 bases and J dropped 3 bases, with 11 bases sitting between them. This CDR3 reads CASSRTQSYEQYF. The CDR3 nucleotides are TGCGCCAGCAGCCGGACTCAGAGCTACGAGCAGTACTTC.

This clonotype was found many times. The chain has TRBV2 and TRBJ2-7; D unresolved. Germline-derived CDR1 and CDR2 are SNHLY and FYNNEI. This CDR3 has 13 residues. Trimming removed 6 bases from V and 2 bases from J, with 11 bases in between. The CDR3 coding sequence is TGTGCCAGCAGCGGAGACGAGACCTACGAGCAGTACTTC. It yields the protein CASSGDETYEQYF.

This clonotype showed up just a few times. The chain carries TRBV6-5 and TRBJ2-5; D remains ambiguous. CDR1 is MNHEY, CDR2 SVGAGI, per germline. The CDR3 extends over 12 amino acids. Deletions cut 2 bases from V and 4 bases from J, with 5 bases between. CDR3 bases: TGTGCCAGCAGTTACGGGGTAGAGACCCAGTACTTC. Protein product: CASSYGVETQYF.

V usage is TRBV5-8 and J usage is TRBJ2-1, with 11 bases matching TRBD2. Trimming took 3 bases from V and 3 from J; bases not matched to a gene: 8. There are 17 residues in the CDR3. CDR1 SGHTS and CDR2 YDEGEE come from the germline V gene. The CDR3 region has the DNA TGTGCCAGCAGCTCCTCCGGGACTAGCGGCGTCTACAATGAGCAGTTCTTC. It translates to CASSSSGTSGVYNEQFF.

This rearrangement joins TRBV29-1 to TRBJ2-2; 8 bases line up with TRBD1. Germline V gene sequence: CDR1 SQVTM, CDR2 ANQGSEA. V shed 3 bases and J 4 bases; nucleotides not matched to a gene: 1. The CDR3 contains 13 residues. Written as DNA, the CDR3 is TGCAGCGTTGACACAGGGGGCACCGGGGAGCTGTTTTTT. Translation gives CSVDTGGTGELFF.

In its sample, this clonotype was seen many times. The chain couples TRBV5-1 to TRBJ2-7; D is ambiguous. The ends were cut back, 2 bases at V and 0 bases at J, with 9 bases in the middle. Germline V CDR1 and CDR2: SGHRS, YFSETQ. The CDR3 length is 14 residues. The CDR3 is CASSFYPSSYEQYF. CDR3 sequence (DNA): TGCGCCAGCAGCTTTTATCCTAGCTCCTACGAGCAGTACTTC.

This clonotype was observed at least ten times. The chain links TRBV18 to TRBJ2-1; 7 bases are shared with TRBD1. V gave up 3 bases and J gave up 7 bases; unmatched junction bases: 6. The CDR3 spans 14 residues. The germline V gene encodes CDR1 KGHSH and CDR2 LQKENI. The CDR3 here is CASSPTGFGNEQFF. The CDR3 nucleotides are TGTGCCAGCTCACCGACAGGGTTCGGAAATGAGCAGTTCTTC.

The DNA for the CDR3 is TGTGCCAGCAGCGCCGTCGGGGCGGGGGCCCTTTACAATGAGCAGTTCTTC. Protein: CASSAVGAGALYNEQFF. V is TRBV5-5 and J is TRBJ2-1; D is perhaps TRBD2 (7 bases). CDR1 SGHKS and CDR2 YYEKEE come from the germline V gene (reference sequence). Trimming took 4 bases from V and 4 from J, leaving 21 bases between them. The CDR3 length is 17 residues.

This clonotype was picked up a small number of times. The chain uses TRBV6-2 or TRBV6-3 and TRBJ2-1; 9 nucleotides line up with TRBD1. CDR1 MNHEY and CDR2 SVGEGT come from the germline V gene. J was trimmed by 7 bases and V by 10 bases; bases with no gene match: 11. The CDR3 has 14 amino acids. As DNA, the CDR3 is TGTGCCACTAACAGGGGGCGAGGACCAAATGAGCAGTTCTTC. It yields the protein CATNRGRGPNEQFF.

The gene calls are TRBV14 and TRBJ1-2, with D maybe TRBD1 (6 bases). The CDR3 contains 16 residues. Germline assignment: CDR1 SGHDN and CDR2 FVKESK. V lost 1 base and J lost 4, with 16 bases in between. The CDR3 DNA sequence: TGTGCCAGCAGCCAAGTAGGAGCAGGGGCGGCCTATGGCTACACCTTC. This sequence encodes CASSQVGAGAAYGYTF.

This clonotype was observed a handful of times. V and J are TRBV6-2 or TRBV6-3 and TRBJ2-7, with 9 bases that match TRBD2. Germline-derived CDR1 and CDR2 are MNHEY and SVGEGT. Trimming removed 4 bases from V and 5 bases from J; junction bases left unmatched: 9. The CDR3 contains 15 residues. Here the CDR3 reads CASSLPAGTSNEQYF. The CDR3, as DNA: TGTGCCAGCAGTTTACCTGCCGGGACTAGCAACGAGCAGTACTTC.